A single sample gave rise to the 16 T cell receptor beta chains below, sequenced in a study of T cells in Graves' hyperthyroidism and ophthalmopathy. Amplification targeted TCR beta CDR3 regions from RNA transcripts. The HTBI set primed first-round TCR CDR3 RT-PCR. MiXCR, run by TCRdb on the multiplex PCR reads, gives a single entry per CDR3 protein. In the table there are roughly 700,000 distinct CDR3 sequences, around 13% of which are singletons. The sequenced sample was blood. The receptors come from a young woman with Graves' hyperthyroidism.

This clonotype occurred many times. V is TRBV7-3 and J is TRBJ2-1, with 8 bases identical to TRBD1. The V and J ends lost 2 bases and 6 bases, in that order; junction bases with no gene match: 3. In germline, CDR1 is SGHTA, CDR2 FQGTGA. The CDR3 covers 14 residues. DNA for the CDR3: TGTGCCAGCAGCTTATACGGACAGGGCAATGAGCAGTTCTTC. This encodes CASSLYGQGNEQFF.

This clonotype turned up a few times. V gene TRBV10-3 combines with J gene TRBJ1-2; D is unresolved. CDR1 and CDR2 (germline): ENHRY, SYGVKD. The CDR3 is 12 amino acids. Trimming left V 7 bases short and J 2 bases short, with 8 bases between. The CDR3 region has the DNA TGTGCCATCACAGGACCGAACTATGGCTACACCTTC. It yields the protein CAITGPNYGYTF.

V and J are TRBV5-1 and TRBJ2-5; 7 positions agree with TRBD1. With 4 bases clipped from V and 5 bases from J, the junction kept 5 bases outside the gene matches. This CDR3 comprises 13 residues. Germline CDR1 reads SGHRS; CDR2 reads YFSETQ. The CDR3 reads CASSRQGSETQYF. As DNA, the CDR3 is TGCGCCAGCAGCAGACAGGGTTCGGAGACCCAGTACTTC.

The sample holds a few counts of this clonotype. The CDR3 DNA is TGCGGAACAGGTTACAGTAATGAAAAACTGTTTTTT. It encodes CGTGYSNEKLFF. The V call is TRBV29-1, the J call TRBJ1-4, with D tentatively TRBD1 (5 bases). Germline V gene sequence: CDR1 SQVTM, CDR2 ANQGSEA. This CDR3 comprises 12 residues.

The chain recombines TRBV28 with TRBJ2-2; D is uncertain. Germline V gene sequence: CDR1 MDHEN, CDR2 SYDVKM. The ends were cut back, 3 bases at V and 1 base at J, with 6 bases in the middle. The CDR3 is 14 amino acids. The CDR3 nucleotides are TGTGCCAGCAGTTTCTGGGGGAACACCGGGGAGCTGTTTTTT. Protein product: CASSFWGNTGELFF.

In its sample, this clonotype was seen a few times. The chain combines TRBV18 with TRBJ2-5; D is unresolved. Trimming pared 1 base from V and 1 base from J, leaving 16 bases between. The germline V gene has CDR1 KGHSH and CDR2 LQKENI. There are 17 residues in the CDR3. The CDR3 spells CASSPRASPPLQETQYF. The CDR3 DNA sequence: TGTGCCAGCTCACCACGTGCGTCCCCGCCGCTCCAAGAGACCCAGTACTTC. The full variable domain, in which reference TRBV18 and TRBJ2-5 provide the parts outside the CDR3, is NAGVMQNPRHLVRRRGQEARLRCSPMKGHSHVYWYRQLPEEGLKFMVYLQKENIIDESGMPKERFSAEFPKEGPSILRIQQVVRGDSAAYFCASSPRASPPLQETQYFGPGTRLLVL.

The chain recombines TRBV9 with TRBJ1-5; D gene uncertain. CDR1 SGDLS and CDR2 YYNGEE come from the germline V gene. V shed 10 bases and J shed 4 bases, with 15 bases lying between them. CDR3 length equals 13 residues. CDR3 residues: CASSRRNNQPQHF. For the CDR3, the DNA is TGTGCCTCCAGCCGGCGGAATAATCAGCCCCAGCATTTT. Full variable domain (outside the CDR3, taken from reference TRBV9 and TRBJ1-5): DSGVTQTPKHLITATGQRVTLRCSPRSGDLSVYWYQQSLDQGLQFLIQYYNGEERAKGNILERFSAQQFPDLHSELNLSSLELGDSALYFCASSRRNNQPQHFGDGTRLSIL.

The chain has TRBV28 and TRBJ2-2, with 13 bases matching TRBD2. CDR1 is MDHEN, CDR2 SYDVKM, per germline. The junction had 4 bases not matched to a gene; V was cut back by 7 bases and J by 5 bases. There are 15 residues in the CDR3. CDR3 loop: CASNQLAGGTGELFF. The DNA of the CDR3 is TGTGCCAGCAACCAACTAGCGGGAGGGACCGGGGAGCTGTTTTTT.

This clonotype was seen many times. This chain links TRBV7-2 with TRBJ2-2; D is unclear. Germline assignment: CDR1 SGHTA and CDR2 FQGNSA. This CDR3 spans 12 amino acids. Trimming pared 2 bases from V and 5 bases from J, leaving 3 bases between. CDR3 coding DNA: TGTGCCAGCAGCTTAAGAACCGGGGAGCTGTTTTTT. Protein: CASSLRTGELFF.

This clonotype was seen repeatedly, ten times or more. V usage is TRBV12-3 or TRBV12-4 and J usage is TRBJ1-2; D gene uncertain. The CDR3 covers 17 residues. Trimming stripped 5 bases from V and 2 bases from J, with 21 bases between. In nucleotides, the CDR3 is TGTGCCAGCAGTCCCCGGAAGTTGGCGCAGGAAAACTATGGCTACACCTTC. Residues: CASSPRKLAQENYGYTF.

This clonotype has ten or more counts. The rearrangement joins TRBV27 to TRBJ2-7; TRBD1 matches at 8 bases. V dropped 3 bases and J dropped 7; count of bases not matched to a gene: 11. Germline CDR1 reads MNHEY; CDR2 reads SMNVEV (reference sequence). The CDR3 covers 15 residues. CDR3 region: CASSFQGQEAREQYF. The CDR3 region has the DNA TGTGCCAGCAGTTTTCAGGGACAGGAGGCAAGAGAGCAGTACTTC.

This clonotype showed up just a few times. The chain couples TRBV5-1 to TRBJ1-1; no reliable D call. This CDR3 has 16 residues. Germline V lookup: CDR1 SGHRS, CDR2 YFSETQ. Trimming took off 4 bases at V and 6 bases at J, with 22 bases between the two ends. CDR3 in DNA: TGCGCCAGCAGCCATGGACGCGGTTTGGGAGTGGCTGAAGCTTTCTTT. Its protein is CASSHGRGLGVAEAFF.

This clonotype was found many times. This chain connects TRBV27 to TRBJ1-5, with D unclear. Looked up from germline, CDR1 is MNHEY and CDR2 is SMNVEV (reference sequence). Trimming shortened V by 5 bases and J by 5 bases, and 10 bases separated the two germline ends. CDR3 length: 13 residues. CDR3 region: CASSPDLYQPQHF. The CDR3 DNA reads TGTGCCAGCAGTCCGGACCTATATCAGCCCCAGCATTTT.

The chain carries TRBV6-1 and TRBJ1-5; D is ambiguous. The V and J ends lost 10 bases and 4 bases respectively, with 23 bases between them. The length of the CDR3 is 16 residues. The germline gives CDR1 MNHNS, CDR2 SASEGT. The CDR3 spells CANSTWRGRLNQPQHF. In DNA, the CDR3 is TGTGCCAACAGCACCTGGCGCGGCAGACTTAATCAGCCCCAGCATTTT.

The table lists this clonotype with a few counts. A single base separates this from a much larger clone, so it may be a read error. The chain uses TRBV3-1 and TRBJ1-1, with D unclear. This CDR3 spans 17 amino acids. Germline V gene lookup returns CDR1 LGHDT and CDR2 YNNKEL (reference sequence). Trimming removed 4 bases at V and 6 bases at J, with 24 bases between. The CDR3 nucleotides are TGTGCCAGCAGCCGAGATCTCCGCAAAGGGAAGGTGGCTGAAGCTTTCTTT. It translates to CASSRDLRKGKVAEAFF.

Turning to this clonotype: One end of the junction varies from germline; a read error may be responsible. This sequence joins TRBV6-1 and TRBJ2-1, with D perhaps matching TRBD1 (6 bases). This CDR3 is 14 amino acids long. Germline V gene lookup returns CDR1 MNHNS and CDR2 SASEGT. The CDR3: CASNTGHENNEQLF. CDR3 nucleotide sequence: TGTGCCAGCAATACAGGGCATGAGAATAATGAGCAGCTCTTC.